The 5 T cell receptor beta chains listed next were all sequenced from one sample in a study of T cell changes during pregnancy in multiple sclerosis. Libraries were prepared by immunoSEQ multiplex PCR; TCRdb keeps only in-frame clonotypes and omits some of them. Here the sample spans over 60,000 clones, 75% to 95% being singletons. The input for sequencing was CD4+ T cells from peripheral blood mononuclear cells, taken in the third trimester of pregnancy. These receptors all come from a female donor in good health, enrolled as a control in a pregnancy study.

The chain has TRBV5-1 and TRBJ1-4, with 7 bases matching TRBD1. Germline V gene sequence: CDR1 SGHRS, CDR2 YFSETQ. This CDR3 comprises 14 residues. Trimming removed 6 bases from V and 5 bases from J; junction bases left unmatched: 7. The CDR3 protein is CASTKGQPNEKLFF. The CDR3 coding sequence is TGCGCCAGCACAAAGGGACAGCCAAATGAAAAACTGTTTTTT.

The chain uses TRBV7-2 and TRBJ2-3; D remains ambiguous. Germline loops: CDR1 SGHTA, CDR2 FQGNSA. The CDR3 sequence is 16 residues long. The V end was cut by 1 base, the J end by 2 bases, with 13 bases between. CDR3 in amino acids: CASSLERASITDTQYF. The CDR3 DNA reads TGTGCCAGCAGCTTAGAGCGTGCGTCGATCACAGATACGCAGTATTTT.

V is TRBV18 and J is TRBJ1-1; the match to TRBD1 covers 7 bases. There are 13 residues in the CDR3. The V and J ends lost 5 bases and 3 bases, in that order; junction bases with no gene match: 3. The germline V gene has CDR1 KGHSH and CDR2 LQKENI. The CDR3: CASSADRDTEAFF. The CDR3 DNA reads as TGTGCCAGCTCAGCCGACAGGGACACTGAAGCTTTCTTT.

V and J are TRBV4-1 and TRBJ1-2; possibly TRBD1 for D (6 bases). CDR3 length equals 15 residues. From germline, CDR1 is MGHRA and CDR2 YSYEKL. The ends were cut back, 7 bases at V and 4 bases at J, with 19 bases in the middle. CDR3 sequence reads: CASKPQEGESYGYTF. As DNA, the CDR3 is TGCGCCAGCAAACCCCAAGAGGGGGAGAGCTATGGCTACACCTTC.

This chain joins TRBV19 and TRBJ2-2; the match to TRBD1 covers 7 bases. CDR3 length: 16 amino acids. With 6 bases clipped from V and 5 bases from J, the junction kept 12 bases outside the gene matches. Germline assignment: CDR1 LNHDA and CDR2 SQIVND (reference sequence). CDR3 amino acids: CASRDHRGKRTGELFF. The CDR3 DNA reads as TGTGCCAGTAGAGACCACAGGGGAAAAAGGACCGGGGAGCTGTTTTTT.